This TCR beta chain was documented in a study of blood T cell repertoires in COVID-19. The overall study: Some COVID-19 samples were acute and others convalescent; all came from the United States, Italy and Spain.

This clone was seen a handful of times. In the authors' workflow: How many nucleated cells were present was estimated from reference gene primer amplification. Using immunoSEQ multiplex PCR, the repertoire was profiled, and TCRdb retains in-frame clones only, with some absent. V and J calls and clone size come straight from that table; D and trimming were deduced from the DNA. Of about 280,000 clones detected, approximately 82% appear once; the ten largest clones hold around 5%. This CDR3 is 14 amino acids long. The V end was cut by 1 base, the J end by 6 bases, with 13 bases between. Looked up from germline, CDR1 is GTSNPN and CDR2 is SVGIG (reference sequence).

The specimen sequenced was PBMCs or T cells enriched from blood (not recorded which). This chain connects TRBV30 to TRBJ1-5; D is uncertain. This receptor was obtained from a man aged 35 to 55 who had been exposed to COVID-19. The CDR3 sequence: CAWSGGLAGQPQHF. CDR3 nucleotide sequence: TGTGCCTGGAGTGGCGGCCTTGCGGGTCAGCCCCAGCATTTT.